Detailed here is one T cell receptor (beta chain). What it recognizes is unknown. TCRdb redid the calling of the RT-PCR reads with MiXCR, one entry per CDR3 protein. The sample shows about 570,000 distinct CDR3 sequences, roughly 12% of them seen only once. V was cut by 2 bases and J by 3 bases, with 16 bases left in between. CDR3 length: 16 residues. Germline CDR1 is SEHNR and CDR2 is FQNEAQ (reference sequence). This sample stems from a study of response to subunit inactivated influenza vaccine. Findings and caveats of the study: It was suggested by the authors that few new T cells are recruited by each seasonal influenza vaccination.

These data are also associated with another study on T cells expressing NK-cell markers. That work contributes: A 5'RACE template switching approach incorporating UMIs was used to make TCR beta cDNA. Serological testing identified seven of the eight sequenced donors as HCMV-seropositive and one as seronegative.

The chain combines TRBV7-9 with TRBJ2-5, with D perhaps matching TRBD1 (6 bases). The sample here was PBMCs from blood, taken on the day of vaccination. This clonotype originated in a man over 45 who received an inactivated influenza vaccine. The chain's CDR3 is CASSLRASDRKETQYF. As DNA, the CDR3 is TGTGCCAGCAGCTTACGGGCCTCGGACAGAAAAGAGACCCAGTACTTC.